A selection of T cell receptor beta chains follows, all from one sample in a study of radiation and T cells in renal cell carcinoma. Clones were read by immunoSEQ multiplex PCR, and TCRdb kept only the in-frame ones, dropping some. This table holds 100,000 to 150,000 clones, about four fifths found once. The specimen was blood, collected from a patient whose treatment included radiotherapy and nephrectomy. These receptors were taken from a woman in her sixties with renal cell carcinoma. The CDR3 runs from the conserved cysteine through the conserved F or W. A D gene is named only where the DNA matches it firmly. Some rows mark clone size as missing; the rest say once, few, many or name a class of expanded clone.

j_call d_call v_call clone_size cdr3_aa cdr3_nt
TRBJ1-3 TRBD1 TRBV25-1 NA CASRETGGTRNTIYF TGTGCCAGCAGAGAGACAGGGGGTACTCGAAACACCATATATTTT
TRBJ1-1 NA TRBV2 NA CASSGSGGSGTEAFF TGTGCCAGCAGTGGGTCGGGAGGGAGCGGAACTGAAGCTTTCTTT
TRBJ2-5 TRBD1 TRBV4-2 NA CASSQPDRGSQETQYF TGTGCCAGCAGCCAGCCCGACAGGGGATCACAAGAGACCCAGTACTTC
TRBJ2-1 TRBD2 TRBV9 NA CASSAELLAGGPWEQFF TGTGCCAGCAGCGCGGAGTTACTAGCGGGGGGGCCTTGGGAGCAGTTCTTC
TRBJ2-7 NA TRBV4-1 NA CASSLRGTGPHEQYF TGCGCCAGCAGCCTCCGAGGGACGGGACCCCACGAGCAGTACTTC
TRBJ1-1 TRBD1 TRBV5-6 few CASSLGQGKAFF TGTGCCAGCAGCTTGGGACAGGGAAAAGCTTTCTTT
TRBJ2-1 TRBD2 TRBV27 NA CASSPQLPRGGRYNEQFF TGTGCCAGCAGTCCCCAACTGCCACGCGGGGGGAGGTACAATGAGCAGTTCTTC
TRBJ2-7 NA TRBV5-6 NA CASRPYGGTYEQYF TGTGCCAGCAGACCGTACGGGGGAACCTACGAGCAGTACTTC
TRBJ2-7 NA TRBV18 NA CASLPSVGTYEQYF TGTGCCAGCTTACCAAGCGTGGGGACCTACGAGCAGTACTTC
TRBJ1-2 TRBD1 TRBV28 NA CASSLVFSDRGVLANYGYTF TGTGCCAGCAGTTTAGTATTCTCGGACAGGGGCGTTTTAGCTAACTATGGCTACACCTTC
TRBJ1-2 TRBD1 TRBV10-2 few CASSETGHGYTF TGCGCCAGCAGCGAGACAGGGCATGGCTACACCTTC
TRBJ1-5 NA TRBV27 NA CASNIVQHNQPQHF TGTGCCAGCAACATTGTCCAGCACAATCAGCCCCAGCATTTT
TRBJ2-3 TRBD2 TRBV5-4 NA CASSLSGGATDTQYF TGTGCCAGCAGCTTAAGCGGGGGGGCGACAGATACGCAGTATTTT
TRBJ1-1 NA TRBV6-1 many CASSGGRGLTEAFF TGTGCCAGCAGTGGAGGCAGGGGTCTCACTGAAGCTTTCTTT
TRBJ1-2 NA TRBV20-1 NA CSAKIPGGYTF TGCAGTGCCAAGATTCCCGGCGGCTACACCTTC
TRBJ1-4 NA TRBV5-1 NA CASSPDGRSEKLFF TGCGCCAGCAGCCCCGATGGACGGAGTGAAAAACTGTTTTTT
TRBJ2-2 TRBD1 TRBV9 NA CASSAPASGQGTGELFF TGTGCCAGCAGCGCCCCTGCTTCGGGACAGGGGACCGGGGAGCTGTTTTTT
TRBJ2-2 TRBD1 TRBV7-3 NA CASSPGQGGTGELFF TGTGCCAGCAGCCCGGGACAGGGCGGGACCGGGGAGCTGTTTTTT
TRBJ2-7 NA TRBV7-7 NA CASSSTWGPLHVGSYEQYF TGTGCTAGCAGCTCGACGTGGGGACCGCTTCATGTTGGCTCCTACGAGCAGTACTTC
TRBJ1-3 NA TRBV6-1 NA CASSPGSSGNTIYF TGTGCCAGCAGTCCAGGGTCTTCTGGAAACACCATATATTTT
TRBJ2-7 NA TRBV28 NA CASSSPGLPSYEQYF TGTGCCAGCAGTTCACCGGGACTTCCCTCCTACGAGCAGTACTTC
TRBJ2-7 NA TRBV30 NA CAWSVGGSYEQYF TGTGCCTGGAGTGTAGGCGGTTCCTACGAGCAGTACTTC
TRBJ1-1 NA TRBV25-1 NA CASSEYGAGVKAFF TGTGCCAGCAGTGAATATGGGGCAGGGGTAAAAGCTTTCTTT
TRBJ2-3 TRBD2 TRBV28 once CASSFFGLAGGTDTQYF TGTGCCAGCAGTTTTTTTGGGCTAGCGGGAGGTACAGATACGCAGTATTTT
TRBJ1-1 TRBD1 TRBV19 NA CASSKTGQGPINLLNTEAFF TGTGCCAGTAGTAAGACAGGACAGGGTCCAATCAACCTATTGAACACTGAAGCTTTCTTT
TRBJ2-6 NA TRBV27 NA CASSLGSSANSGANVLTF TGTGCCAGCAGTTTAGGTTCTAGCGCGAACTCTGGGGCCAACGTCCTGACTTTC
TRBJ2-5 NA TRBV7-9 once CASSSGDSVQETQYF TGTGCCAGCAGCTCGGGGGACAGTGTACAAGAGACCCAGTACTTC
TRBJ1-2 TRBD1 TRBV15 NA CATSTGQTGSWGYTF TGTGCCACCAGCACGGGACAGACGGGTTCCTGGGGCTACACCTTC
TRBJ1-2 NA TRBV9 NA CASSGLDRNYGYTF TGTGCCAGCAGCGGACTAGACAGGAACTATGGCTACACCTTC
TRBJ1-2 NA TRBV29-1 few CSVDDSSFGGYTF TGCAGCGTTGATGACAGTTCCTTCGGTGGCTACACCTTC
TRBJ2-7 NA TRBV5-6 NA CASSLWQGISYEQYF TGTGCCAGCAGCTTGTGGCAGGGTATTTCCTACGAGCAGTACTTC
TRBJ2-3 NA TRBV7-3 few CASSLPLGGPDTQYF TGTGCCAGCAGCCTACCTCTCGGGGGCCCAGATACGCAGTATTTT
TRBJ2-1 NA TRBV11-1 NA CASSLEPGEQFF TGTGCCAGCAGCTTAGAACCGGGTGAGCAGTTCTTC
TRBJ1-1 NA TRBV6-1 few CASSKSGRTEAFF TGTGCCAGCAGTAAGTCAGGGCGGACTGAAGCTTTCTTT
TRBJ1-5 TRBD1 TRBV15 NA CATSRDLGQGQAPQHF TGTGCCACCAGCAGAGATTTGGGACAGGGCCAGGCGCCCCAGCATTTT
TRBJ2-1 NA TRBV30 NA CAWSFGGWNEQFF TGTGCCTGGAGTTTCGGGGGCTGGAATGAGCAGTTCTTC